The 18 T cell receptor beta chains below were found in one sample sequenced in a study of blood T cell repertoires in COVID-19. This table comes from immunoSEQ multiplex PCR, and its TCRdb copy is limited to in-frame clones, with some not included. The sample consists of about 400,000 clones, 80% to 90% of them appearing once. The sequencing sample was made of peripheral blood. The receptors were sampled from a woman aged 25 to 39 with active or convalescent COVID-19.

This chain uses TRBV29-1 with TRBJ1-1; 9 bases match TRBD1. The CDR3 is 10 amino acids. The V gene's germline CDR1 is SQVTM and CDR2 ANQGSEA. V was clipped by 4 bases and J by 11 bases; unmatched bases: 2. CDR3 sequence reads: CSVAGQGAFF. The CDR3 DNA sequence: TGCAGCGTTGCGGGACAGGGTGCTTTCTTT.

This chain links TRBV10-1 with TRBJ1-1, with 7 bases identical to TRBD1. Germline CDR1 reads WNHNN; CDR2 reads SYGVQD (reference sequence). Trimming took 5 bases from V and 6 from J; bases not matched to a gene: 6. The CDR3 runs 13 residues. CDR3 region: CASSKGTASEAFF. CDR3 nucleotides: TGCGCCAGCAGTAAGGGGACAGCCTCTGAAGCTTTCTTT.

The rearrangement joins TRBV11-2 to TRBJ1-2; possibly TRBD1 for D (5 bases). The V end lost 1 base, the J end lost 8 bases, and 11 bases lay between the germline ends. The CDR3 is made up of 13 amino acids. CDR1 is SGHAT, CDR2 FQNNGV, per germline. Here the CDR3 DNA reads TGTGCCAGCAGCTTAGGGGCAGGGTGGGGCTACACCTTC. Residues: CASSLGAGWGYTF.

J is TRBJ1-1 and V is TRBV2, with D maybe TRBD1 (6 bases). The CDR3 runs to 15 residues. Germline assignment: CDR1 SNHLY and CDR2 FYNNEI. V lost 4 bases to trimming and J lost 4 bases, with 16 bases between them. The CDR3 here is CASSGGGTGGTEAFF. CDR3 DNA: TGTGCCAGCAGTGGAGGGGGGACGGGGGGCACTGAAGCTTTCTTT.

The V call is TRBV15, the J call TRBJ2-7; TRBD1 matches 8 bases. Germline values: CDR1 LNHNV, CDR2 YYDKDF (reference sequence). The CDR3 length is 14 residues. V shed 6 bases and J 2 bases; nucleotides not matched to a gene: 6. The CDR3 protein is CATRVTGEAYEQYF. As DNA, the CDR3 is TGTGCCACCAGGGTGACAGGGGAAGCCTACGAGCAGTACTTC.

The sample holds one count of this clone. V usage is TRBV7-9 and J usage is TRBJ1-2; D perhaps matches TRBD1 (5 bases). Germline CDR1 is SEHNR and CDR2 is FQNEAQ (reference sequence). V was pared by 2 bases and J by 6 bases, with 16 bases between. The CDR3 length is 15 residues. In DNA, the CDR3 is TGTGCCAGCAGCTTAACGACAGCCTCCATAGATGGCTACACCTTC. Protein: CASSLTTASIDGYTF.

This chain joins TRBV4-1 and TRBJ1-1; TRBD1 is a possible D gene (6 bases). V shed 3 bases and J shed 1 base, with 12 bases lying between them. The germline V gene has CDR1 MGHRA and CDR2 YSYEKL. The CDR3 extends over 15 amino acids. The CDR3 nucleotides read TGCGCCAGCAGCCAGGAAGGACAGTGGAACACTGAAGCTTTCTTT. Translated: CASSQEGQWNTEAFF.

Only a few counts were recorded for this clone. The chain carries TRBV5-5 and TRBJ2-3, with TRBD1 matching 9 bases. The CDR3 contains 17 residues. The V gene end was trimmed by 4 bases and the J gene end by 4 bases; junction bases not matched to a gene: 13. Germline loops: CDR1 SGHKS, CDR2 YYEKEE (reference sequence). DNA for the CDR3: TGTGCCAGCAGCCAGCTTCCGCCGGGACAGGGTCCAGATACGCAGTATTTT. It codes for CASSQLPPGQGPDTQYF.

The chain carries TRBV6-5 and TRBJ1-1; 9 nucleotides align to TRBD1. Germline V gene data show CDR1 as MNHEY and CDR2 as SVGAGI. The ends lost 5 bases at V and 2 bases at J; junction bases unmatched: 3. The CDR3 is made up of 14 amino acids. The CDR3 region is CASSRDRANTEAFF. CDR3 nucleotide sequence: TGTGCCAGCAGTCGGGACAGGGCCAACACTGAAGCTTTCTTT.

V usage is TRBV3-1 (or the pseudogene TRBV3-2) and J usage is TRBJ2-3; maybe TRBD2 (6 bases). From germline, CDR1 is LGHDT and CDR2 YNNKEL (reference sequence). The CDR3 totals 19 residues. V was shortened by 1 base and J by 2 bases, with 22 bases between the two germline ends. The CDR3 reads CASSQVSLFAGLNTDTQYF. CDR3 coding DNA: TGTGCCAGCAGCCAAGTTAGTTTATTTGCGGGACTCAACACAGATACGCAGTATTTT.

The chain employs TRBV30 and TRBJ1-5, with D maybe TRBD1 (6 bases). V was pared by 1 base and J by 0 bases, with 16 bases between. This CDR3 has 17 amino acids. The germline V gene encodes CDR1 GTSNPN and CDR2 SVGIG (reference sequence). CDR3 sequence: CAWSASWTVDSNQPQHF. The CDR3 region has the DNA TGTGCCTGGAGTGCAAGCTGGACAGTTGATAGCAATCAGCCCCAGCATTTT.

This clone was picked up one time. The chain is built from TRBV6-5 and TRBJ1-1, with 7 bases that match TRBD1. Per the germline V gene, CDR1 is MNHEY and CDR2 is SVGAGI. The CDR3 extends over 14 amino acids. V dropped 5 bases and J dropped 1; count of bases not matched to a gene: 4. The CDR3 region is CASSLRQGNTEAFF. The CDR3 nucleotides are TGTGCCAGCAGTCTCAGACAGGGGAACACTGAAGCTTTCTTT.

This rearrangement joins TRBV5-1 to TRBJ1-1; TRBD1 might be the D (5 bases). This CDR3 contains 14 residues. The germline CDR1 and CDR2 sequences are SGHRS and YFSETQ. V shed 4 bases and J shed 2 bases, with 12 bases lying between them. CDR3 DNA sequence: TGCGCCAGCAGCGCAGCAGGGTCCAACACTGAAGCTTTCTTT. Amino acid sequence: CASSAAGSNTEAFF.

V and J are TRBV3-1 (or the pseudogene TRBV3-2) and TRBJ2-1; D perhaps matches TRBD1 (6 bases). This CDR3 region has 16 residues. V gave up 0 bases and J gave up 9 bases, with 18 bases separating them. Germline CDR1 reads LGHDT; CDR2 reads YNNKEL (reference sequence). The CDR3 sequence: CASSQDRGQLLPEQFF. As DNA, the CDR3 is TGTGCCAGCAGCCAAGATAGGGGACAATTGCTCCCTGAGCAGTTCTTC.

The V and J genes are TRBV6-1 and TRBJ1-2; D gene ambiguous. There are 14 residues in the CDR3. Per germline, CDR1 MNHNS and CDR2 SASEGT. V lost 2 bases and J 4 bases, leaving 11 bases between the germline ends. CDR3 loop: CASSERDWLYGYTF. The CDR3 bases are TGTGCCAGCAGTGAACGAGACTGGCTCTATGGCTACACCTTC.

This sequence joins TRBV5-5 and TRBJ2-3; 8 bases agree with TRBD1. There are 18 residues in the CDR3. V lost 0 bases to trimming and J lost 0 bases; unmatched junction nucleotides: 9. From germline, CDR1 is SGHKS and CDR2 YYEKEE (reference sequence). In nucleotides, the CDR3 is TGTGCCAGCAGCTTGGCCCCCGGACAGGGATCTAGCACAGATACGCAGTATTTT. Amino acids: CASSLAPGQGSSTDTQYF.

The chain has TRBV9 and TRBJ1-6; no definite D call. Looked up from germline, CDR1 is SGDLS and CDR2 is YYNGEE. CDR3 length equals 15 residues. The germline V and J ends were trimmed by 3 bases and 7 bases, with 14 bases remaining between them. The CDR3 reads CASSDSYSGNSPLHF. The DNA for the CDR3 is TGTGCCAGCAGCGACTCCTATTCCGGGAATTCACCCCTCCACTTT.

This clone was detected once. The chain uses TRBV3-1 (or the pseudogene TRBV3-2) and TRBJ2-1, with 7 bases that match TRBD2. After removal of 4 bases from V and 4 bases from J, the junction contained 4 bases not matched to a gene. The CDR3 contains 14 residues. CDR1 is LGHDT, CDR2 YNNKEL, per germline (reference sequence). CDR3 sequence (DNA): TGTGCCAGCAGCCCCGCGGGAGTATACAATGAGCAGTTCTTC. Protein: CASSPAGVYNEQFF.